These T cell receptor beta chains were read from a single sample in a study of blood T cell repertoires in COVID-19. Sequenced by immunoSEQ multiplex PCR; TCRdb stores in-frame clones only, minus some. The table lists roughly 170,000 clones, 70% to 85% of them singletons. The sequencing input was peripheral blood. These TCRs come from a human donor in a cohort sampled during active COVID-19. Both conserved end residues are part of each CDR3. D genes are given only for firm matches. Size is omitted from some rows. Given values are once, few, many or a class for expanded clones.

TRBJ1-3 | TRBD1 | TRBV7-9 | few | CASSSRDRISGNTIYF | TGTGCCAGCAGCTCCCGGGACAGAATCTCTGGAAACACCATATATTTT
TRBJ2-7 | TRBD2 | TRBV7-2 | few | CASSLAGTSRYEQYF | TGTGCCAGCAGCTTAGCAGGGACTAGCCGTTACGAGCAGTACTTC
TRBJ2-3 | . | TRBV6-6 | . | CASSGGLNTDTQYF | TGTGCCAGCAGTGGAGGACTTAACACAGATACGCAGTATTTT
TRBJ1-1 | . | TRBV19 | . | CASTLSREANTEAFF | TGTGCCAGTACTTTATCCAGGGAAGCGAACACTGAAGCTTTCTTT
TRBJ1-3 | TRBD1 | TRBV5-1 | . | CASSKTGAGNTIYF | TGCGCCAGCAGCAAGACAGGGGCAGGAAACACCATATATTTT
TRBJ2-2 | TRBD1 | TRBV9 | . | CASSVVSQGARTGELFF | TGTGCCAGCAGCGTAGTCTCACAGGGGGCGCGGACCGGGGAGCTGTTTTTT
TRBJ2-1 | . | TRBV5-1 | . | CASSLTRSSYNEQFF | TGCGCCAGCAGCTTGACGAGGAGCTCCTACAATGAGCAGTTCTTC
TRBJ1-5 | . | TRBV7-8 | few | CASSLGGMYNQPQHF | TGTGCCAGCAGCTTAGGCGGGATGTACAATCAGCCCCAGCATTTT
TRBJ2-7 | . | TRBV5-1 | . | CASSLDGDPYEQYF | TGCGCCAGCAGCTTGGACGGGGATCCCTACGAGCAGTACTTC
TRBJ1-2 | . | TRBV4-1 | . | CASSQADGTDIYGYTF | TGCGCCAGCAGCCAAGCGGACGGGACTGATATCTATGGCTACACCTTC
TRBJ2-1 | TRBD1 | TRBV9 | few | CASSLGTGYNEQFF | TGTGCCAGCAGCCTCGGGACAGGGTACAATGAGCAGTTCTTC
TRBJ2-2 | . | TRBV5-1 | . | CASRWQGQRTGELFF | TGCGCCAGCAGGTGGCAGGGTCAGAGGACCGGGGAGCTGTTTTTT
TRBJ1-1 | TRBD1 | TRBV4-1 | . | CASSQLHPPGGTEAFF | TGCGCCAGCAGCCAATTACACCCCCCAGGGGGCACTGAAGCTTTCTTT
TRBJ2-1 | . | TRBV5-4 | . | CASSYGSSLYEQFF | TGTGCCAGCAGTTATGGTTCTAGCCTATATGAGCAGTTCTTC
TRBJ2-7 | . | TRBV27 | . | CASSLVGDTYEQYF | TGTGCCAGCAGTTTAGTCGGGGACACTTACGAGCAGTACTTC
TRBJ2-2 | TRBD1 | TRBV9 | . | CASSAGTGHTGELFF | TGTGCCAGCAGCGCCGGGACAGGGCACACCGGGGAGCTGTTTTTT
TRBJ1-1 | . | TRBV25-1 | . | CASNRTRMGRWISTEAFF | TGTGCCAGCAACCGTACACGGATGGGCAGGTGGATTTCCACTGAAGCTTTCTTT
TRBJ1-6 | . | TRBV4-1 | . | CASSQEGTANSPLHF | TGCGCCAGCAGCCAAGAAGGAACAGCCAATTCACCCCTCCACTTT
TRBJ2-1 | . | TRBV19 | . | CASTATSITYNEQFF | TGTGCCAGTACCGCGACTAGTATTACCTACAATGAGCAGTTCTTC
TRBJ2-6 | TRBD1 | TRBV5-1 | . | CASSRRGQGTPSGANVLTF | TGCGCCAGCAGCCGGAGGGGACAGGGTACCCCATCTGGGGCCAACGTCCTGACTTTC
TRBJ1-5 | . | TRBV5-1 | . | CASSLDAGDHQPQHF | TGCGCCAGCAGCTTGGATGCGGGCGACCATCAGCCCCAGCATTTT
TRBJ1-5 | TRBD1 | TRBV5-6 | . | CASSLTGGMPQHF | TGTGCCAGCAGCTTGACAGGGGGCATGCCCCAGCATTTT
TRBJ1-2 | . | TRBV5-6 | few | CASSLTWALGYTF | TGTGCCAGCAGCTTGACGTGGGCTCTGGGCTACACCTTC
TRBJ1-4 | TRBD1 | TRBV6-5 | . | CASYLGRDRDEKLFF | TGTGCCAGCTACCTCGGCCGGGACAGGGATGAAAAACTGTTTTTT
TRBJ2-7 | . | TRBV13 | . | CASSLGRGDSYEQYF | TGTGCCAGCAGCTTAGGCAGGGGCGATTCCTACGAGCAGTACTTC
TRBJ2-7 | . | TRBV27 | few | CASSLVSGRTRAYEQYF | TGTGCCAGCAGTTTAGTAAGTGGGCGGACAAGGGCCTACGAGCAGTACTTC
TRBJ2-1 | . | TRBV4-1 | . | CASRRPRTEQFF | TGCGCCAGCAGACGTCCGCGCACTGAGCAGTTCTTC
TRBJ2-3 | TRBD1 | TRBV18 | . | CASSRPTGARTDTQYF | TGTGCCAGCTCACGCCCAACAGGGGCCCGCACAGATACGCAGTATTTT
TRBJ2-2 | . | TRBV16 | once | CASSQAGNTGELFF | TGTGCCAGCAGCCAGGCGGGGAACACCGGGGAGCTGTTTTTT
TRBJ1-3 | TRBD1 | TRBV9 | . | CASSARDRWASGNTIYF | TGTGCCAGCAGCGCGAGGGACAGATGGGCCTCTGGAAACACCATATATTTT
TRBJ2-7 | . | TRBV5-1 | . | CASRGGDTGASYEQYF | TGCGCCAGCAGGGGAGGGGATACGGGGGCCTCCTACGAGCAGTACTTC
TRBJ2-1 | . | TRBV12-3/TRBV12-4 | medium-sized | CASSLGGNEQFF | TGTGCCAGCAGCCTCGGAGGGAATGAGCAGTTCTTC
TRBJ2-3 | TRBD2 | TRBV3-1/TRBV3-2 | . | CASSQPGLAGVDTQYF | TGTGCCAGCAGCCAGCCGGGACTAGCGGGGGTCGATACGCAGTATTTT
TRBJ1-2 | TRBD1 | TRBV7-2 | . | CASSLTANRGNNGYTF | TGTGCCAGCAGCCTAACCGCCAACAGGGGTAACAATGGCTACACCTTC
TRBJ2-5 | TRBD1 | TRBV6-1 | . | CASSEATGAQETQYF | TGTGCCAGCAGTGAAGCGACAGGGGCCCAAGAGACCCAGTACTTC
TRBJ2-3 | TRBD2 | TRBV19 | . | CASRAISGTASDTQYF | TGTGCCAGTAGGGCTATTAGCGGGACCGCGTCAGATACGCAGTATTTT
TRBJ1-2 | . | TRBV10-3 | . | CAIRGPGAWGYTF | TGTGCCATCAGGGGACCAGGGGCTTGGGGCTACACCTTC
TRBJ1-4 | TRBD1 | TRBV19 | . | CASINPGQPTEKLFF | TGTGCCAGTATAAACCCGGGACAGCCCACCGAAAAACTGTTTTTT
TRBJ2-4 | TRBD2 | TRBV4-1 | . | CASSQLAGENIQYF | TGCGCCAGCAGCCAGCTAGCGGGAGAAAACATTCAGTACTTC
TRBJ2-3 | TRBD1 | TRBV9 | . | CASSFRQGTDTQYF | TGTGCCAGCAGCTTCCGACAGGGGACAGATACGCAGTATTTT
TRBJ2-7 | . | TRBV29-1 | . | CSVYGQLSEEQYF | TGCAGCGTCTACGGACAGCTCTCGGAGGAGCAGTACTTC
TRBJ2-7 | . | TRBV27 | . | CASSLRESYEQYF | TGTGCCAGCAGTTTACGGGAGTCCTACGAGCAGTACTTC
TRBJ1-3 | . | TRBV11-2 | . | CASSRASGNTIYF | TGTGCCAGCAGCCGTGCGTCTGGAAACACCATATATTTT